The rows below give T cell receptor beta chains drawn from one sample of a study of CD8+CD57+ T cells in acquired aplastic anemia. TCRdb independently ran MiXCR on the reads; one entry per CDR3 protein. The sample records about 470,000 distinct CDR3 sequences, less than 35% being singletons. Material for sequencing was sorted CD4+, CD8+, or CD8+CD57+ T cells (not recorded which) from PBMCs. The receptors shown here come from a human donor with aplastic anemia. CDR3s include the opening cysteine and the closing phenylalanine or tryptophan. Each record gives: clone size, D gene, J gene, V gene, CDR3 protein, CDR3 DNA. The D gene is left open where the match is weak. The listing skips clone size in some rows; elsewhere it reads once, few, many or a size class.

many,TRBD1,TRBJ2-3,TRBV7-8,CASSLRQGVRVTDTQYF,TGTGCCAGCAGCTTACGACAGGGGGTTAGGGTCACAGATACGCAGTATTTT
many,-,TRBJ1-4,TRBV25-1,CASSEFGAAEKLFF,TGTGCCAGCAGTGAATTTGGGGCAGCCGAAAAACTGTTTTTT
few,-,TRBJ2-3,TRBV7-9,CASSLGPSTDTQYF,TGTGCCAGCAGCTTAGGTCCTTCCACAGATACGCAGTATTTT
many,-,TRBJ2-7,TRBV29-1,CSVLRPADYEQYF,TGCAGCGTTTTGAGACCGGCTGACTACGAGCAGTACTTC
many,-,TRBJ2-5,TRBV24-1,CATSGEETQYF,TGTGCCACCAGTGGAGAAGAGACCCAGTACTTC
few,TRBD2,TRBJ2-1,TRBV19,CASKGLVNYNEQFF,TGTGCCAGCAAGGGACTAGTTAACTACAATGAGCAGTTCTTC
-,TRBD1,TRBJ1-2,TRBV7-2,CASTPWTGENGYTF,TGTGCCAGCACCCCCTGGACAGGCGAGAATGGCTACACCTTC
-,TRBD1,TRBJ1-2,TRBV15,CAASRTGTGSFLYGYTF,TGTGCCGCCAGCAGAACCGGGACAGGGTCTTTTTTGTATGGCTACACCTTC
-,TRBD2,TRBJ2-1,TRBV19,CASSIFSGRGNEQFF,TGTGCCAGTAGTATCTTTTCCGGGAGGGGCAATGAGCAGTTCTTC
-,TRBD1,TRBJ2-5,TRBV2,CASVQGASTQYF,TGTGCCAGCGTGCAGGGGGCATCAACCCAGTACTTC